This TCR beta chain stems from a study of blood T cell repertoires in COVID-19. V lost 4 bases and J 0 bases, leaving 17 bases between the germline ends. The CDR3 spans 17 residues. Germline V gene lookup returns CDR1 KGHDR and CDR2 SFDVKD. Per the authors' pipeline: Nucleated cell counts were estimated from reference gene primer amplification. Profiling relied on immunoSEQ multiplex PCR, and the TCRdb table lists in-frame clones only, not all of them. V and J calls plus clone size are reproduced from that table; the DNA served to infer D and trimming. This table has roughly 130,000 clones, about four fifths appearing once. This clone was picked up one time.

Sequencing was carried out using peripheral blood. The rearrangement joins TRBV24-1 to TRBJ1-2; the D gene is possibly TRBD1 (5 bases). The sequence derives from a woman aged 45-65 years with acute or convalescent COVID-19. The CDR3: CATSDHGGPTTNYGYTF. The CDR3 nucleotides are TGTGCCACCAGTGACCACGGGGGACCGACGACTAACTATGGCTACACCTTC.